This T cell receptor beta chain appears in the sequencing data of a study of T cell responses to AZD1222 COVID-19 vaccine. Findings and caveats of the study: The donors showed a predominance of white British ancestry and of females, with possible underestimation of clonal diversity.

With V trimmed by 0 bases and J by 2 bases, 1 base remained unmatched. Germline V gene sequence: CDR1 SGHRS, CDR2 YFSETQ. CDR3 length: 16 residues. Details on this clone: Its antigen remains unknown.

Only in-frame clones appear in the TCRdb table, and some are missing; sequencing was by immunoSEQ multiplex PCR. The data show 150,000 to 200,000 clones, 85% to 95% seen once. The specimen comprised peripheral blood, sampled on day 0 of AZD1222 vaccination. J is TRBJ2-3 and V is TRBV5-1; 12 bases match TRBD2. The origin of this receptor is an adult in good health. The CDR3 sequence is CASSLGLAGATDTQYF. CDR3 DNA: TGCGCCAGCAGCTTGGGACTAGCGGGGGCCACAGATACGCAGTATTTT.